This TCR beta chain was sequenced during a study of OX40 agonist ivuxolimab in advanced cancers. In terms of the full investigation: The costimulatory receptor OX40 (CD134) was targeted by ivuxolimab, a fully human IgG2 agonistic monoclonal antibody. Intravenous ivuxolimab was administered to patients every 2 weeks at six dose levels: 0.01, 0.1, 0.3, 1.5, 3 and 10 mg/kg. Among the roughly 50 dose-escalation patients, some 19 had hepatocellular carcinoma, about 15 melanoma, 9 renal cell carcinoma and 9 head and neck cancer. In the dose-escalation cohort, roughly 80% of patients were male, and the mean age was around 60 years, with a range of about 23 to 85. Prior anti-PD-1, anti-PD-L1 or anti-CTLA-4 therapy was permitted, and checkpoint inhibitors had been received by around 40% of dose-escalation patients. Three dose-escalation patients achieved partial responses, one with hepatocellular carcinoma and two with cutaneous melanoma. The purpose of peripheral TCRbeta sequencing was to test whether ivuxolimab changed TCR sequence diversity and led to clonal T-cell expansion. The paper covers the monotherapy dose-escalation part of the phase I ivuxolimab trial, which included N ≈ 50 patients.

Points on this clone: Its antigen specificity is not known. It has no much larger one-base neighbor in the sample; base qualities were not kept.

The trial excluded patients who had a history of autoimmune disease or were on systemic immunosuppression. Peripheral blood for TCR sequencing was collected from all dose cohorts at baseline, on cycle 4 day 1, and on cycle 7 day 1. The samples were taken from a phase I, first-in-human, multicenter, open-label dose-escalation trial of ivuxolimab. Adults with locally advanced or metastatic head and neck squamous cell, hepatocellular, melanoma or renal cell carcinoma were enrolled in the trial. Before TCR sequencing, CD4+ T cells and CD8+ T cells were sorted from peripheral blood as separate populations. Its CDR3 holds 19 amino acids, cysteine through phenylalanine. Only CDR3 DNA remains: 57 bases, in frame from the first base. V loses 3 bases at its end and J loses 3 bases; junction bases beyond the gene matches: 16. Overall results and qualifications from the work: Clonal expansion of both CD4+ and CD8+ blood T cells was observed from baseline to week 6 at doses 0.1 to 3.0 mg/kg. After ivuxolimab, more expanded clones were found on average in CD8+ T cells than in CD4+ T cells. In the 0.1-3.0 mg/kg groups, partial responders had among the lowest normalized peripheral clonal expansion, particularly in CD8+ T cells. Which antigens the clonally expanded peripheral T cells were specific for was not determined. Low levels of normalized T-cell clonal expansion were also shown by some nonresponding patients.

Genomic DNA was isolated from the sorted cells so that the TCRbeta CDR3 region could be sequenced. The immunoSEQ Assay was used to sequence the TCRbeta CDR3 regions. Here the immuneACCESS table is served through TCRdb, limited to in-frame sequences with V and J called. Missing clones are a known gap in these copies; in checked studies unresolved V genes cover under half, and the rest lacks a known reason. This sample lists 65,000 to 80,000 clones; roughly nine tenths were detected once. More than 14% of the sample lies in the top ten. The sequence links TRBV23-1 to TRBJ1-5; 8 bases in between match TRBD1. TRBV23-1 is designated an ORF whose function remains uncertain. Sequenced here: CD4+ or CD8+ T cells sorted from blood, sampled in a trial of the OX40 agonist ivuxolimab. The clonotype was recovered from an adult with an advanced solid tumor such as melanoma, head and neck, liver or kidney cancer. The CDR3 region reads CASSQDGRRQGLSNQPQHF. The nucleotide sequence is given as TGCGCCAGCAGTCAGGATGGACGGCGACAGGGGTTATCCAATCAGCCCCAGCATTTT.